What follows describes a single T cell receptor (beta chain). The protocol was immunoSEQ multiplex PCR, while the TCRdb copy is restricted to in-frame clones and leaves out a portion. This table holds some 170,000 clones, around four fifths found once. The data belong to a study of blood T cell repertoires in COVID-19. Deletions cut 3 bases from V and 3 bases from J, with 11 bases between. Germline CDR1 is MDHEN and CDR2 is SYDVKM. The CDR3 spans 15 residues. This sequence originates from a woman between 50 and 59 years old who had recovered from COVID-19. The sequencing sample was made of PBMCs or T cells enriched from blood (not recorded which). The chain carries TRBV28 and TRBJ1-4; D possibly corresponds to TRBD1 (5 bases). This CDR3 reads CASSLIGGSNEKLFF. CDR3 DNA sequence: TGTGCCAGCAGTTTGATCGGGGGTTCTAATGAAAAACTGTTTTTT.